A single sample is the source of the 15 T cell receptor beta chains below, sequenced in a study of blood T cells in healthy people across ages. For the second PCR, which ran for about 7 to 12 cycles, a sample-barcoded 5' primer and a J-beta primer mix were used. One entry per CDR3 protein, called by TCRdb with MiXCR from the 5' RACE reads. The sample lists 710,000 or so distinct CDR3 sequences, approximately 22% occurring once. Specimen: blood. The receptors were gathered from a man aged 65-85 years in good health.

This clonotype was detected many times. The chain joins TRBV12-3 or TRBV12-4 to TRBJ2-7; the match to TRBD2 covers 14 bases. The CDR3 totals 16 residues. The trim removed 3 bases at V and 5 bases at J, leaving 6 bases unmatched. As DNA, the CDR3 is TGTGCCAGCAGTTTCTCGACTAGCGGGAGGGGCGACGAGCAGTACGTC. It specifies CASSFSTSGRGDEQYV.

This clonotype was detected a few times. V usage is TRBV6-6 and J usage is TRBJ2-7; TRBD2 matches 15 bases. V trimming: 5 bases; J trimming: 11 bases; junction bases outside the gene matches: 4. Germline-derived CDR1 and CDR2 are MNHNY and SVGAGI (reference sequence). This CDR3 has 13 residues. The CDR3 sequence is CASSGTSGRPEYV. DNA for the CDR3: TGTGCCAGCAGTGGGACTAGCGGGAGGCCCGAGTACGTC.

This clonotype came up a few times. The CDR3 coding sequence is TGTGCCAGCAGTTTTATTAGGGAGACCCAGTACTTC. Amino acid sequence: CASSFIRETQYF. The V call is TRBV28, the J call TRBJ2-7; D remains ambiguous. The closer fit of TRBJ2-5 to the DNA end suggests the J call may be wrong. Germline assignment: CDR1 MDHEN and CDR2 SYDVKM. The CDR3 contains 12 residues.

This clonotype appeared many times. The chain recombines TRBV28 with TRBJ1-4; D perhaps matches TRBD1 (6 bases). The V and J ends lost 6 bases and 3 bases respectively, with 11 bases between them. The V gene's germline CDR1 is MDHEN and CDR2 SYDVKM. The CDR3 sequence is 14 residues long. The CDR3, as DNA: TGTGCCAGCAGCACAGGGTCGGCTAATGAAAAACTGTTTTTT. Translating it yields CASSTGSANEKLFF. Based on the CDR3 plus reference TRBV28 and TRBJ1-4, the full variable domain is DVKVTQSSRYLVKRTGEKVFLECVQDMDHENMFWYRQDPGLGLRLIYFSYDVKMKEKGDIPEGYSVSREKKERFSLILESASTNQTSMYLCASSTGSANEKLFFGSGTQLSVL.

This sequence joins TRBV11-3 and TRBJ2-3; D is unresolved. The V end lost 0 bases, the J end lost 2 bases, and 9 bases lay between the germline ends. The length of the CDR3 is 15 residues. Germline assignment: CDR1 SGHNT and CDR2 YENEEA. The CDR3 DNA reads as TGTGCCAGCAGCTTAGAGGGTGACCCCACAGATACGCAGTATTTT. Translating it yields CASSLEGDPTDTQYF.

The CDR3: CASNIRAASTDTQYF. As DNA, the CDR3 is TGTGCCAGCAATATCAGGGCTGCTAGCACAGATACGCAGTATTTT. The chain carries TRBV6-2 or TRBV6-3 and TRBJ2-3; TRBD1 is a possible D gene (5 bases). Looked up from germline, CDR1 is MNHEY and CDR2 is SVGEGT. V shed 7 bases and J shed 0 bases, with 14 bases lying between them. The CDR3 covers 15 residues.

This clonotype was observed many times. The rearrangement joins TRBV18 to TRBJ1-2; tentatively, D is TRBD1 (6 bases). V lost 3 bases and J 8 bases, leaving 13 bases between the germline ends. The CDR3 totals 13 residues. CDR1 and CDR2 (germline): KGHSH, LQKENI. Here the CDR3 reads CASSPGQTPGYTF. In DNA, the CDR3 is TGTGCCAGCTCACCTGGACAGACTCCGGGCTACACCTTC. The variable domain in full, with the rest retrieved from reference TRBV18 and TRBJ1-2, is NAGVMQNPRHLVRRRGQEARLRCSPMKGHSHVYWYRQLPEEGLKFMVYLQKENIIDESGMPKERFSAEFPKEGPSILRIQQVVRGDSAAYFCASSPGQTPGYTFGSGTRLTVV.

The table lists this clonotype with a few counts. V usage is TRBV25-1 and J usage is TRBJ2-3, with TRBD2 matching over 7 bases. With V trimmed by 3 bases and J by 2 bases, 5 bases remained unmatched. This CDR3 comprises 15 residues. Germline CDR1 and CDR2: MGHDK and SYGVNS. The CDR3 nucleotides read TGTGCCAGCAGTGACCAGCGGGGCTCCACAGATACGCAGTATTTT. Translation: CASSDQRGSTDTQYF.

This rearrangement joins TRBV5-1 to TRBJ2-3; maybe TRBD2 (5 bases). The CDR3 spans 17 residues. CDR1 is SGHRS and CDR2 is YFSETQ in the germline V gene. V lost 0 bases, J lost 0 bases, and 14 bases lay in between. CDR3 sequence reads: CASSLEPSSSSTDTQYF. The CDR3 DNA sequence: TGCGCCAGCAGCTTGGAGCCTAGCTCCTCAAGCACAGATACGCAGTATTTT. The variable domain in full, with the rest retrieved from reference TRBV5-1 and TRBJ2-3, is KAGVTQTPRYLIKTRGQQVTLSCSPISGHRSVSWYQQTPGQGLQFLFEYFSETQRNKGNFPGRFSGRQFSNSRSEMNVSTLELGDSALYLCASSLEPSSSSTDTQYFGPGTRLTVL.

V is TRBV24-1 and J is TRBJ2-7, with TRBD2 identical over 7 bases. The J call may not be correct, given that the DNA end is closer to TRBJ2-1. Germline V gene sequence: CDR1 KGHDR, CDR2 SFDVKD. The CDR3 totals 17 residues. The CDR3 loop is CATSDLKFGGRPNEQFF. The CDR3 nucleotides are TGTGCCACCAGTGACTTAAAGTTTGGCGGGAGACCCAATGAGCAGTTCTTC.

There are many counts of this clonotype. The rearrangement joins TRBV29-1 to TRBJ2-2; D remains ambiguous. The CDR3 totals 13 residues. The germline CDR1 and CDR2 sequences are SQVTM and ANQGSEA. The V end lost 0 bases, the J end lost 9 bases, and 11 bases lay between the germline ends. CDR3 nucleotides: TGCAGCGTTGAAGATTGGAGTGGCCGGGAGCTGTTTTTT. Translation gives CSVEDWSGRELFF.

This clonotype was observed a handful of times. V and J are TRBV25-1 and TRBJ2-1, with TRBD2 as a possible D gene (5 bases). Per germline, CDR1 MGHDK and CDR2 SYGVNS. The CDR3 loop spans 18 amino acids. Trimming took off 1 base at V and 3 bases at J, with 19 bases between the two ends. The CDR3 loop reads CASSECRLTRLYYNEQFF. In DNA form, the CDR3 reads TGTGCCAGCAGTGAATGTAGGTTAACTAGACTTTACTACAATGAGCAGTTCTTC.

This clonotype was counted many times. CDR3 nucleotide sequence: TGTGCCAGCGGTAACAATGAGCAGTTCTTC. It yields the protein CASGNNEQFF. The V and J genes are TRBV6-2 or TRBV6-3 and TRBJ2-1, with D unresolved. The CDR3 has 10 amino acids. The V end lost 8 bases, the J end lost 5 bases, and 4 bases lay between the germline ends. Germline loops: CDR1 MNHEY, CDR2 SVGEGT.

V gene TRBV7-9 combines with J gene TRBJ2-1; 8 bases map to TRBD2. This CDR3 comprises 16 residues. Trimming at V came to 5 bases and at J to 1 base, leaving 7 bases not matched to a gene. The germline V gene has CDR1 SEHNR and CDR2 FQNEAQ (reference sequence). The CDR3 is CASSPRLAMSYNEQFF. The CDR3 DNA reads as TGTGCCAGCAGCCCCCGACTAGCGATGTCCTACAATGAGCAGTTCTTC.

For the CDR3, the DNA is TGTGCCAGCAGTTTAGCTTGGTTGGAGGGGACAGGGTTAGGGGTCTCCTACGAGCAGTACGTC. This codes for CASSLAWLEGTGLGVSYEQYV. The V gene is TRBV12-3 or TRBV12-4, the J gene TRBJ2-7, with 9 bases identical to TRBD1. Trimming at V came to 0 bases and at J to 0 bases, leaving 18 bases not matched to a gene. The CDR3 extends over 21 amino acids.